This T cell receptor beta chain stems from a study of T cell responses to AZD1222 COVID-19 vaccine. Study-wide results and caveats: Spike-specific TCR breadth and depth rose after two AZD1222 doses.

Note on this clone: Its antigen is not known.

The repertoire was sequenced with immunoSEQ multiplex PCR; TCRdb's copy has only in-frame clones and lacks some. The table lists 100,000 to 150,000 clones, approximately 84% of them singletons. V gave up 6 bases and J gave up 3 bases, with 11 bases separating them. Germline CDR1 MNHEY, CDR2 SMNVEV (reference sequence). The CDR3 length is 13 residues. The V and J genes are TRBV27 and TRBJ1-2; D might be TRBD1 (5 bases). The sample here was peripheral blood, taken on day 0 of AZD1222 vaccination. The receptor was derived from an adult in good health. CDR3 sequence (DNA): TGTGCCAGCAGGAGGGACGACTACTATGGCTACACCTTC. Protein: CASRRDDYYGYTF.